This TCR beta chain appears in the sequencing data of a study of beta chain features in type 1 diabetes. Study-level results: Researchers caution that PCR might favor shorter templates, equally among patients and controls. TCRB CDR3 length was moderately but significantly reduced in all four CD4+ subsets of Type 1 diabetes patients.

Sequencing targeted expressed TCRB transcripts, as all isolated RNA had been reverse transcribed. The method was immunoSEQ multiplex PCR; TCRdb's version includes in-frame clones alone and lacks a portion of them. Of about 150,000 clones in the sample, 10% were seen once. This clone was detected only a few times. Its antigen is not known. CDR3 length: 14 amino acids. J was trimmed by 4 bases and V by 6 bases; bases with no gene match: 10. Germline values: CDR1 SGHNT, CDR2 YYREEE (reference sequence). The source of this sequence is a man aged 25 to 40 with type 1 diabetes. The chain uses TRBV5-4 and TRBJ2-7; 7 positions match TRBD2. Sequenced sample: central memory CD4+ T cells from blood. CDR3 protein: CASTTAGKGYEQYF. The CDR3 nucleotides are TGTGCCAGCACCACAGCGGGAAAGGGTTACGAGCAGTACTTC.